This TCR beta chain was retrieved from a study of shared clonotypes between healthy human individuals. Study-wide background: Three plates were used per donor for CD4 naive, three for CD4 memory, two for CD8 naive and one for CD8 memory. Regarding the study as a whole: Having only a few donors restricted how much genetic and exposure-history diversity was captured.

A note on this clone: The target antigen is unknown.

Assay: immunoSEQ multiplex PCR; the TCRdb copy retains only in-frame clones and omits some. The table shows around 2.5 million clones, with under 95% occurring only once. The CDR3 covers 15 residues. The germline CDR1 and CDR2 sequences are SGHKS and YYEKEE (reference sequence). Trimming took off 4 bases at V and 5 bases at J, with 15 bases between the two ends. The sequence derives from a man aged 18 to 29 in good health. Some clones in this sample may be carry-over from other donors' samples. The sample consisted of naive CD4+ T cells from PBMCs. Subset given: CD45RA+ positively selected. The chain employs TRBV5-5 and TRBJ2-2; weak D call: TRBD1 (5 bases). CDR3 sequence reads: CASSLTHDSTGELFF. In nucleotides, the CDR3 is TGTGCCAGCAGCCTAACCCATGACAGTACCGGGGAGCTGTTTTTT.